This entry concerns a single T cell receptor beta chain. The antigen is undetermined. This sample stems from a study of blood T cells in healthy people across ages. General study points: Estimated diversity across one million T cells was deemed an underestimate. TCR beta diversity correlated strongly with naive T cell percentage. Expanded clonotype changes were possibly confounded by unknown donor CMV status.

Together with a sample-barcoded 5' primer, a J-beta primer mix was included in a second PCR lasting about 6 to 11 cycles. Every cDNA molecule bore a tag from a template-switch adaptor containing 12 random nucleotides. Each CDR3 protein is one row after TCRdb ran MiXCR on the 5' RACE reads. The profile shows some 710,000 distinct CDR3 sequences, about 24% of them singletons. The sequencing sample was made of blood. The clonotype comes from a man between 65 and 85 years old in good health.

The CDR3 DNA reads as TGTGCCAGCAGCAAAGAAAGACGGGAGGGGGTTATGAACACTGAAGCTTTCTTT. It specifies CASSKERREGVMNTEAFF. The V and J genes are TRBV21-1 and TRBJ1-1. TRBV21-1 is a pseudogene. This CDR3 has 18 residues.